This TCR beta chain was documented in a study of shared clonotypes between healthy human individuals. General study findings and limits: On the whole, naive subsets had larger estimated richness than memory subsets had. Tissue TCR repertoires likely differ from these blood-only repertoires.

Under the authors' procedure: Filtering of immunoSEQ junctional sequences could not match full-length read filtering. Data came from immunoSEQ multiplex PCR; TCRdb stores just in-frame clones and leaves some out. V and J calls and clone size are copied from that table; D and trimming were computed from the DNA. The sample records over 1.5 million clones, 95% to 99% being singletons. This clone occurred once. Its antigen remains unknown. Other DNA variants within this sample encode the same CDR3. The clonotype was recovered from a man in his thirties or forties in good health. Input material: naive CD4+ T cells sorted from blood. As for subset: CD45RA+ positively selected.

CDR3 residues: CASSLAGSYNEQFF. CDR3 in DNA: TGCGCCAGCAGCTTGGCCGGGAGCTACAATGAGCAGTTCTTC. The genes are TRBV5-1 and TRBJ2-1; weak D call: TRBD2 (6 bases). V was cut by 0 bases and J by 3 bases, with 7 bases left in between. CDR3 size: 14 residues. Germline assignment: CDR1 SGHRS and CDR2 YFSETQ.